Below, 14 T cell receptor beta chains from the same sample are listed, as sequenced in a study of control samples from healthy donors and cancer patients. The repertoire was sequenced with immunoSEQ multiplex PCR; TCRdb's copy has only in-frame clones and lacks some. The sample carries 150,000 or so clones, just over 85% recorded once. Source material: blood. The origin of the receptors is a woman younger than 45 in good health.

This chain connects TRBV19 to TRBJ1-3; D gene unclear. Looked up from germline, CDR1 is LNHDA and CDR2 is SQIVND (reference sequence). Trimming took off 5 bases at V and 0 bases at J, with 11 bases between the two ends. CDR3 size: 15 residues. The CDR3 here is CASSPRRSSGNTIYF. CDR3 nucleotide sequence: TGTGCCAGTAGTCCTAGGAGGAGCTCTGGAAACACCATATATTTT.

In its sample, this clone was seen once. This sequence joins TRBV18 and TRBJ2-3, with no clear D. The germline V and J ends were trimmed by 1 base and 4 bases, with 3 bases remaining between them. This CDR3 has 12 residues. Germline V gene data show CDR1 as KGHSH and CDR2 as LQKENI. CDR3 sequence reads: CASSPRADTQYF. CDR3 coding DNA: TGTGCCAGCTCACCACGAGCAGATACGCAGTATTTT.

The rearrangement uses TRBV3-1 (or the pseudogene TRBV3-2) and TRBJ2-3; D possibly corresponds to TRBD2 (6 bases). This CDR3 has 16 residues. CDR1 LGHDT and CDR2 YNNKEL come from the germline V gene (reference sequence). The V gene lost 1 base and the J gene lost 10 bases, with 21 bases spanning the gap. The CDR3 DNA is TGTGCCAGCAGCCAAGGGGGGACTGACGGAGGGCGTGCGCAGTATTTT. Translation gives CASSQGGTDGGRAQYF.

CDR3 protein: CASSRDRNTEAFF. As DNA, the CDR3 is TGTGCCAGCAGCCGGGACCGCAATACTGAAGCTTTCTTT. The J gene is TRBJ1-1, the V gene TRBV3-1 (or the pseudogene TRBV3-2); D might be TRBD1 (5 bases). Trimming stripped 4 bases from V and 5 bases from J, with 11 bases between. This CDR3 spans 13 amino acids. Germline V gives CDR1 LGHDT, CDR2 YNNKEL (reference sequence).

The chain recombines TRBV28 with TRBJ2-7; D might be TRBD1 (5 bases). Germline loops: CDR1 MDHEN, CDR2 SYDVKM. V dropped 7 bases and J dropped 2 bases, with 6 bases sitting between them. CDR3 size: 11 residues. CDR3 in amino acids: CASTGPYEQYF. The CDR3 DNA is TGTGCCAGCACAGGGCCCTACGAGCAGTACTTC.

In DNA form, the CDR3 reads TGCGCCAGCAGCTGGAATCAGGGGATGAACACTGAAGCTTTCTTT. Amino acid sequence: CASSWNQGMNTEAFF. The chain uses TRBV5-1 and TRBJ1-1; maybe TRBD1 (6 bases). Germline V gives CDR1 SGHRS, CDR2 YFSETQ. The CDR3 loop spans 15 amino acids. The V and J ends lost 3 bases and 0 bases respectively, with 12 bases between them. The complete variable domain, with remaining parts taken from reference TRBV5-1 and TRBJ1-1, reads KAGVTQTPRYLIKTRGQQVTLSCSPISGHRSVSWYQQTPGQGLQFLFEYFSETQRNKGNFPGRFSGRQFSNSRSEMNVSTLELGDSALYLCASSWNQGMNTEAFFGQGTRLTVV.

This clone was recorded once. The chain carries TRBV10-3 and TRBJ1-2; D is perhaps TRBD1 (5 bases). The length of the CDR3 is 13 residues. CDR1 ENHRY and CDR2 SYGVKD come from the germline V gene. V lost 4 bases and J 2 bases, leaving 8 bases between the germline ends. CDR3 in amino acids: CAISARDNYGYTF. In DNA form, the CDR3 reads TGTGCCATCAGTGCTAGGGACAACTATGGCTACACCTTC.

V and J are TRBV5-1 and TRBJ1-1; perhaps TRBD1 as D (5 bases). This CDR3 is 15 amino acids long. Germline V gene lookup returns CDR1 SGHRS and CDR2 YFSETQ. The V end lost 4 bases, the J end lost 1 base, and 14 bases lay between the germline ends. The CDR3 region is CASSGAGTANTEAFF. In DNA, the CDR3 is TGCGCCAGCAGCGGGGCCGGGACGGCGAACACTGAAGCTTTCTTT.

The V call is TRBV6-5, the J call TRBJ1-1, with TRBD1 matching over 8 bases. This CDR3 is 14 amino acids long. After removal of 7 bases from V and 7 bases from J, the junction contained 11 bases not matched to a gene. CDR1 and CDR2 from the germline V gene are MNHEY and SVGAGI. The CDR3 region has the DNA TGTGCCAGCACCAGGGTAAACAGGGGGGGTGAAGCTTTCTTT. Translating it yields CASTRVNRGGEAFF.

J is TRBJ1-4 and V is TRBV7-9, with D perhaps TRBD1 (5 bases). There are 15 residues in the CDR3. V shed 4 bases and J shed 8 bases, with 17 bases lying between them. The V gene's germline CDR1 is SEHNR and CDR2 FQNEAQ (reference sequence). The CDR3 DNA sequence: TGTGCCAGCAGCTCTCAGGGAGGGAAGGGCGAAAAACTGTTTTTT. This gives the protein CASSSQGGKGEKLFF.

The CDR3 DNA sequence: TGTGCCAGCGGGGTCGGAAACACCATATATTTT. Amino acids: CASGVGNTIYF. This rearrangement joins TRBV28 to TRBJ1-3; D is unresolved. Trimming took off 8 bases at V and 4 bases at J, with 6 bases between the two ends. This CDR3 has 11 amino acids. CDR1 is MDHEN and CDR2 is SYDVKM in the germline V gene.

Only one count was recorded for this clone. This chain links TRBV2 with TRBJ2-7; D not resolved. CDR3 size: 13 residues. From germline, CDR1 is SNHLY and CDR2 FYNNEI. Trimming pared 4 bases from V and 5 bases from J, leaving 12 bases between. The CDR3 nucleotides are TGTGCCAGCAGTGTAATAGGGTTAAACGAGCAGTACTTC. Protein product: CASSVIGLNEQYF.

The chain has TRBV6-5 and TRBJ1-2; D gene uncertain. The CDR3 has 13 residues. Per the germline V gene, CDR1 is MNHEY and CDR2 is SVGAGI. V lost 0 bases, J lost 5 bases, and 7 bases lay in between. The CDR3 here is CASSYSNGYGYTF. The CDR3 bases are TGTGCCAGCAGTTACTCCAATGGGTATGGCTACACCTTC.

V is TRBV18 and J is TRBJ1-4; D call uncertain. V was cut by 0 bases and J by 5 bases, with 16 bases left in between. The CDR3 spans 17 residues. Germline CDR1 KGHSH, CDR2 LQKENI. CDR3 protein: CASSPPNNRGRNEKLFF. CDR3 bases: TGTGCCAGCTCACCACCCAACAACCGGGGAAGAAATGAAAAACTGTTTTTT.